One and the same sample provided the 13 T cell receptor beta chains below, sequenced in a study of radiotherapy plus CTLA-4 blockade in lung cancer. Libraries were prepared by immunoSEQ multiplex PCR; TCRdb keeps only in-frame clonotypes and omits some of them. The sample shows some 100,000 clones, under 85% of them seen only once. Here the sequenced sample was peripheral blood, taken from a patient treated with radiotherapy plus ipilimumab. Source of these receptors: a human donor with non-small cell lung cancer that progressed on radiotherapy plus ipilimumab.

The chain recombines TRBV27 with TRBJ1-5; no clear D. Trimming took 4 bases from V and 2 from J, leaving 27 bases between them. The CDR3 contains 20 residues. Per germline, CDR1 MNHEY and CDR2 SMNVEV (reference sequence). The CDR3 here is CASSSLADVRERRGNQPQHF. For the CDR3, the DNA is TGTGCCAGCAGTTCACTGGCAGATGTTCGGGAACGTAGGGGCAATCAGCCCCAGCATTTT.

The chain combines TRBV11-2 with TRBJ1-2, with 10 positions matching TRBD1. CDR1 is SGHAT and CDR2 is FQNNGV in the germline V gene. The CDR3 covers 14 residues. With V trimmed by 1 base and J by 6 bases, 2 bases remained unmatched. The CDR3 is CASSLGQGADGYTF. CDR3 nucleotide sequence: TGTGCCAGCAGCTTAGGACAGGGGGCCGATGGCTACACCTTC.

This clone was detected only a few times. The chain combines TRBV12-5 with TRBJ1-1, with D hard to call. In germline, CDR1 is LGHNT, CDR2 FRNRAP. With 4 bases removed from V and 7 bases from J, the gap between germline ends came to 13 bases. The CDR3 loop spans 13 amino acids. CDR3 in amino acids: CASGSRIGGEAFF. CDR3 nucleotides: TGTGCTAGTGGTTCAAGAATCGGTGGTGAAGCTTTCTTT. The variable domain in full, with the rest retrieved from reference TRBV12-5 and TRBJ1-1, is DARVTQTPRHKVTEMGQEVTMRCQPILGHNTVFWYRQTMMQGLELLAYFRNRAPLDDSGMPKDRFSAEMPDATLATLKIQPSEPRDSAVYFCASGSRIGGEAFFGQGTRLTVV.

The sample holds a few counts of this clone. J is TRBJ1-4 and V is TRBV28; TRBD1 matches at 7 bases. Looked up from germline, CDR1 is MDHEN and CDR2 is SYDVKM. This CDR3 comprises 14 residues. J was trimmed by 6 bases and V by 2 bases; bases with no gene match: 3. CDR3 in amino acids: CASSLRGRDEKLFF. The CDR3 DNA reads TGTGCCAGCAGTTTAAGGGGGCGGGATGAAAAACTGTTTTTT.

The chain has TRBV5-5 and TRBJ1-2, with 10 positions matching TRBD1. Germline CDR1 SGHKS, CDR2 YYEKEE (reference sequence). The length of the CDR3 is 15 residues. V shed 5 bases, J shed 4 bases, and the junction held 8 bases outside the gene matches. CDR3 sequence reads: CASSRDRGQGYGYTF. The CDR3 DNA reads TGTGCCAGCAGTCGTGACAGGGGGCAGGGCTATGGCTACACCTTC.

This chain connects TRBV28 to TRBJ1-4, with TRBD1 matching 8 bases. This CDR3 comprises 13 residues. V lost 8 bases, J lost 3 bases, and 2 bases stayed unmatched. Germline-derived CDR1 and CDR2 are MDHEN and SYDVKM. The DNA of the CDR3 is TGTGCCAGCCGACAGGGGTCTAATGAAAAACTGTTTTTT. It specifies CASRQGSNEKLFF.

The CDR3 bases are TGCGCCAGCAGTTCGGGGGGGCTGTCAGATACGCAGTATTTT. This gives the protein CASSSGGLSDTQYF. The J gene is TRBJ2-3, the V gene TRBV5-1, with 8 bases aligning to TRBD2. With V trimmed by 5 bases and J by 4 bases, 6 bases remained unmatched. Looked up from germline, CDR1 is SGHRS and CDR2 is YFSETQ. This CDR3 contains 14 residues.

The chain combines TRBV28 with TRBJ1-4; no clear D. This CDR3 has 11 residues. CDR1 is MDHEN, CDR2 SYDVKM, per germline. Trimming removed 5 bases at V and 5 bases at J, with 3 bases between. CDR3 amino acids: CASSPNEKLFF. The DNA of the CDR3 is TGTGCCAGCAGTCCGAATGAAAAACTGTTTTTT.

V usage is TRBV5-8 and J usage is TRBJ2-7; D might be TRBD1 (6 bases). The CDR3 consists of 14 residues. V shed 3 bases and J shed 6 bases, with 16 bases lying between them. Germline CDR1 and CDR2: SGHTS and YDEGEE. The chain's CDR3 is CASSSADRIGEQYF. CDR3 in DNA: TGTGCCAGCAGCTCCGCAGACAGGATCGGCGAGCAGTACTTC.

The chain uses TRBV21-1 and TRBJ2-4; the D call TRBD1 from the table was never checked on the DNA. TRBV21-1 is given as a pseudogene. The CDR3 consists of 17 residues. Here the CDR3 reads CASRVALLQQRKNIQYF. The CDR3 bases are TGTGCCAGCAGAGTGGCCCTGCTACAGCAAAGAAAAAACATTCAGTACTTC.

The chain carries TRBV27 and TRBJ2-7; D not certain. Germline assignment: CDR1 MNHEY and CDR2 SMNVEV (reference sequence). The CDR3 totals 14 residues. The V end was cut by 7 bases, the J end by 3 bases, with 16 bases between. The CDR3 here is CASTPGDKHYEQYF. CDR3 bases: TGTGCCAGCACCCCCGGCGACAAGCACTACGAGCAGTACTTC.

J is TRBJ2-2 and V is TRBV18; D is unresolved. This CDR3 has 13 amino acids. V lost 5 bases to trimming and J lost 6 bases, with 10 bases between them. CDR1 and CDR2 from the germline V gene are KGHSH and LQKENI. The CDR3 DNA reads TGTGCCAGCTCATCCAAGTCCGCCGGGGAGCTGTTTTTT. It is translated as CASSSKSAGELFF.

This clone showed up just once. This chain joins TRBV5-4 and TRBJ2-5; no clear D. This CDR3 has 16 amino acids. Trimming took 4 bases from V and 2 from J, leaving 18 bases between them. Looked up from germline, CDR1 is SGHNT and CDR2 is YYREEE (reference sequence). CDR3 amino acids: CASSESSLSVQETQYF. CDR3 bases: TGTGCCAGCAGCGAGAGCTCGCTGTCGGTTCAAGAGACCCAGTACTTC. The full variable domain, rest sourced from reference TRBV5-4 and TRBJ2-5, is ETGVTQSPTHLIKTRGQQVTLRCSSQSGHNTVSWYQQALGQGPQFIFQYYREEENGRGNFPPRFSGLQFPNYSSELNVNALELDDSALYLCASSESSLSVQETQYFGPGTRLLVL.